The 17 T cell receptor beta chains below all came from one sample that was sequenced in a study of cytomegalovirus exposure and HLA in healthy donors. Primers: 60 Vbeta forward and 13 Jbeta reverse. Produced via immunoSEQ multiplex PCR; TCRdb's table is partial and in-frame only. The table includes fewer than 200,000 clones, about two thirds detected once. Sequenced: PBMCs. Receptors were obtained from a woman aged 18-30 years in good health and CMV-seropositive.

This chain joins TRBV5-6 and TRBJ1-2; TRBD1 matches 9 bases. The CDR3 length is 15 residues. CDR1 SGHDT and CDR2 YYEEEE come from the germline V gene. The ends lost 4 bases at V and 2 bases at J; junction bases unmatched: 6. The CDR3 is CASSETGQGNYGYTF. The CDR3 nucleotides read TGTGCCAGCAGCGAAACGGGACAGGGAAACTATGGCTACACCTTC.

The chain employs TRBV27 and TRBJ2-2; no clear D gene. Germline V gives CDR1 MNHEY, CDR2 SMNVEV (reference sequence). CDR3 length equals 12 residues. V gave up 5 bases and J gave up 3 bases, with 4 bases separating them. CDR3 DNA: TGTGCCAGCAGTCATGACACCGGGGAGCTGTTTTTT. This gives the protein CASSHDTGELFF.

This clone was detected a few times. CDR3 nucleotide sequence: TGTGCCAGCAGCTTAACGGCAACTAGCGGGGTGAACACCGGGGAGCTGTTTTTT. This codes for CASSLTATSGVNTGELFF. The J gene is TRBJ2-2, the V gene TRBV7-3; 10 bases align to TRBD2. The V gene end was trimmed by 0 bases and the J gene end by 1 base; junction bases not matched to a gene: 5. Germline V CDR1 and CDR2: SGHTA, FQGTGA. This CDR3 spans 18 amino acids.

The chain has TRBV27 and TRBJ1-4, with 8 bases identical to TRBD1. V shed 6 bases, J shed 7 bases, and the junction held 1 base outside the gene matches. CDR1 MNHEY and CDR2 SMNVEV come from the germline V gene (reference sequence). The CDR3 extends over 12 amino acids. The CDR3 protein is CASSRGPEKLFF. CDR3 DNA: TGTGCCAGCAGCAGGGGGCCTGAAAAACTGTTTTTT.

The chain is built from TRBV7-8 and TRBJ2-7, with D possibly TRBD1 on 5 matching bases. The CDR3 has 13 amino acids. With 6 bases removed from V and 5 bases from J, the gap between germline ends came to 14 bases. CDR1 is SGHVS, CDR2 FQNEAQ, per germline. The CDR3 DNA is TGTGCCAGCAGGCTGACCCCCAGGGACGAGCAGTACTTC. This translates into CASRLTPRDEQYF.

This clone came up a few times. The chain joins TRBV7-9 to TRBJ1-2; TRBD1 might be the D (5 bases). The germline V gene has CDR1 SEHNR and CDR2 FQNEAQ (reference sequence). The germline V and J ends were trimmed by 0 bases and 4 bases, with 18 bases remaining between them. The CDR3 consists of 17 residues. The CDR3: CASSLASGAGRTYGYTF. In DNA, the CDR3 is TGTGCCAGCAGCTTAGCTTCTGGGGCAGGGCGGACCTATGGCTACACCTTC.

The sample holds one count of this clone. CDR3 sequence reads: CASSFNYGDNEQFF. The CDR3 DNA sequence: TGTGCCAGCAGCTTTAATTACGGGGACAATGAGCAGTTCTTC. The chain links TRBV5-6 to TRBJ2-1, with D tentatively TRBD2 (5 bases). The length of the CDR3 is 14 residues. Germline V gene data show CDR1 as SGHDT and CDR2 as YYEEEE. Trimming removed 2 bases at V and 5 bases at J, with 11 bases between.

The genes are TRBV6-5 and TRBJ1-4; D not resolved. This CDR3 contains 15 residues. Trimming cost V 6 bases and J 2 bases, with 13 bases left between them. The V gene's germline CDR1 is MNHEY and CDR2 SVGAGI. The CDR3 DNA follows: TGTGCCAGCAGGGGAGGGCCGGCGACTAATGAAAAACTGTTTTTT. It yields the protein CASRGGPATNEKLFF.

V is TRBV19 and J is TRBJ2-3; no definite D call. Trimming shortened V by 2 bases and J by 0 bases, and 6 bases separated the two germline ends. Germline CDR1 reads LNHDA; CDR2 reads SQIVND (reference sequence). The CDR3 consists of 14 residues. DNA for the CDR3: TGTGCCAGTAGTATATCCCCTAGCACAGATACGCAGTATTTT. Translating it yields CASSISPSTDTQYF.

Only one count was recorded for this clone. The chain joins TRBV28 to TRBJ1-1, with 7 nucleotides matching TRBD1. Germline V CDR1 and CDR2: MDHEN, SYDVKM. V gave up 9 bases and J gave up 3 bases; unmatched junction bases: 10. The CDR3 has 14 amino acids. The chain's CDR3 is CASGQAQGYTEAFF. DNA for the CDR3: TGTGCCAGTGGACAGGCCCAAGGATACACTGAAGCTTTCTTT.

The rearrangement joins TRBV7-9 to TRBJ1-4; D gene unclear. Trimming took 3 bases from V and 8 from J, leaving 13 bases between them. The CDR3 consists of 14 residues. Germline V lookup: CDR1 SEHNR, CDR2 FQNEAQ (reference sequence). The CDR3 region is CASSFDSRPEKLFF. The CDR3 nucleotides read TGTGCCAGCAGCTTTGATTCCAGGCCCGAAAAACTGTTTTTT. Looking up the rest from reference TRBV7-9 and TRBJ1-4 gives the full variable domain: DTGVSQNPRHKITKRGQNVTFRCDPISEHNRLYWYRQTLGQGPEFLTYFQNEAQLEKSRLLSDRFSAERPKGSFSTLEIQRTEQGDSAMYLCASSFDSRPEKLFFGSGTQLSVL.

The chain combines TRBV6-5 with TRBJ2-7, with 8 bases identical to TRBD1. The J segment lost 5 bases and the V segment lost 6 bases, leaving 9 bases of the junction unmatched. The CDR3 contains 14 residues. CDR1 and CDR2 (germline): MNHEY, SVGAGI. CDR3 sequence (DNA): TGTGCCAGCAGCCCCTGGACAGGGAGGAACGAGCAGTACTTC. This codes for CASSPWTGRNEQYF.

The rearrangement joins TRBV21-1 to TRBJ2-2; no check of the table's D call, TRBD2, against the DNA was made. TRBV21-1 is an annotated pseudogene. This CDR3 is built from 11 residues. DNA of the CDR3: TGTGCCAGCATCCTAACCGGGGAGCTGTTTTTT. Translating it yields CASILTGELFF.

Only a few counts were recorded for this clone. This chain uses TRBV27 with TRBJ2-1; no definite D call. The ends were cut back, 3 bases at V and 14 bases at J, with 14 bases in the middle. The CDR3 is 12 residues long. CDR1 and CDR2 (germline): MNHEY, SMNVEV (reference sequence). The CDR3 region has the DNA TGTGCCAGCAGTTTCGTGCGGCAGAAAGAGTTCTTC. Translated, it gives CASSFVRQKEFF.

The V and J genes are TRBV4-2 and TRBJ2-7; D is uncertain. CDR1 is LGHNA and CDR2 is YNFKEQ in the germline V gene. The CDR3 covers 15 residues. V was trimmed by 2 bases and J by 6 bases, leaving 17 bases between them. CDR3 sequence (DNA): TGTGCCAGCAGCCAATACCCCCATTTTCAGTTCGAGCAGTACTTC. Amino acids: CASSQYPHFQFEQYF.

The chain combines TRBV7-8 with TRBJ1-2; D call uncertain. Deletions cut 1 base from V and 5 bases from J, with 14 bases between. The CDR3 is made up of 15 amino acids. CDR1 is SGHVS, CDR2 FQNEAQ, per germline. CDR3 bases: TGTGCCAGCAGCTTAGAGGGCAAAAGGGAGTATGGCTACACCTTC. Its protein is CASSLEGKREYGYTF.

The chain has TRBV7-8 and TRBJ1-2; 11 bases map to TRBD1. Germline lookup yields CDR1 SGHVS and CDR2 FQNEAQ. After removal of 1 base from V and 5 bases from J, the junction contained 3 bases not matched to a gene. The CDR3 is 15 amino acids. The CDR3 DNA sequence: TGTGCCAGCAGCTTAGTAGGGACAGGGGGGTATGGCTACACCTTC. It encodes CASSLVGTGGYGYTF. Full variable domain (remainder filled in from reference TRBV7-8 and TRBJ1-2): GAGVSQSPRYKVAKRGQDVALRCDPISGHVSLFWYQQALGQGPEFLTYFQNEAQLDKSGLPSDRFFAERPEGSVSTLKIQRTQQEDSAVYLCASSLVGTGGYGYTFGSGTRLTVV.